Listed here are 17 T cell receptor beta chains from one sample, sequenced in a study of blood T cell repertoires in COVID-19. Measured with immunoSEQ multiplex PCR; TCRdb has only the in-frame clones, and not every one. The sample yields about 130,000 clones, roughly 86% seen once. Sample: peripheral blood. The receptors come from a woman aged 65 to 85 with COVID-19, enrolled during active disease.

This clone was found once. The CDR3 spells CASSLAGVLYGYTF. In DNA form, the CDR3 reads TGTGCCAGCAGCTTAGCAGGGGTCCTCTATGGCTACACCTTC. The chain uses TRBV5-6 and TRBJ1-2; a weak D match, TRBD1 (6 bases). V was pared by 2 bases and J by 4 bases, with 12 bases between. This CDR3 is 14 amino acids long. Looked up from germline, CDR1 is SGHDT and CDR2 is YYEEEE.

As DNA, the CDR3 is TGCGCCAGCAGTGAACAGGGGGTCAGCAGAGCGAACACTGAAGCTTTCTTT. Translation: CASSEQGVSRANTEAFF. The chain couples TRBV5-1 to TRBJ1-1, with 8 positions matching TRBD1. V lost 5 bases, J lost 1 base, and 13 bases stayed unmatched. Germline V gene lookup returns CDR1 SGHRS and CDR2 YFSETQ. This CDR3 contains 17 residues.

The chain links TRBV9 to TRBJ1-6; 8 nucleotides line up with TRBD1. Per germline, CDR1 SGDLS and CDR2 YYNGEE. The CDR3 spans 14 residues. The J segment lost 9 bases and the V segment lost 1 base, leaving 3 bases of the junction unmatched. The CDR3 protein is CASSVQGAGSPLHF. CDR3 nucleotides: TGTGCCAGCAGCGTACAGGGGGCAGGTTCACCCCTCCACTTT.

The CDR3 sequence: CASSQGQHSGELFF. In DNA form, the CDR3 reads TGTGCCAGCTCACAAGGACAGCACTCCGGGGAGCTGTTTTTT. V is TRBV18 and J is TRBJ2-2, with D perhaps TRBD1 (6 bases). The length of the CDR3 is 14 residues. V lost 4 bases and J 6 bases, leaving 12 bases between the germline ends. From germline, CDR1 is KGHSH and CDR2 LQKENI. Full variable domain (missing parts from reference TRBV18 and TRBJ2-2): NAGVMQNPRHLVRRRGQEARLRCSPMKGHSHVYWYRQLPEEGLKFMVYLQKENIIDESGMPKERFSAEFPKEGPSILRIQQVVRGDSAAYFCASSQGQHSGELFFGEGSRLTVL.

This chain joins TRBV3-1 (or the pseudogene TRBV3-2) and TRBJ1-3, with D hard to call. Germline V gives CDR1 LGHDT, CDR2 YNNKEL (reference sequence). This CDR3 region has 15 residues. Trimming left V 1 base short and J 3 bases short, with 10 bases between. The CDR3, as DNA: TGTGCCAGCAGCCAAGGAACTGGTTTTGGAAACACCATATATTTT. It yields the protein CASSQGTGFGNTIYF.

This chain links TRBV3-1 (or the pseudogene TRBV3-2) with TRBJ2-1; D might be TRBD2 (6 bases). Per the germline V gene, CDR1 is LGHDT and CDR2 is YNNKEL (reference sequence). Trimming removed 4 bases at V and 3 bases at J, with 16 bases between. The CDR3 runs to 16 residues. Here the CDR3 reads CASSPLVPGDYNEQFF. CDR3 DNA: TGTGCCAGCAGCCCGCTCGTCCCGGGGGACTACAATGAGCAGTTCTTC.

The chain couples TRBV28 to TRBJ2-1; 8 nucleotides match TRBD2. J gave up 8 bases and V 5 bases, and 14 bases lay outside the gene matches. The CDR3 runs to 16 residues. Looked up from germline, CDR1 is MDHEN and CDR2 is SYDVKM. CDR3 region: CASSEAPGLGIYEQFF. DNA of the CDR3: TGTGCCAGCAGTGAAGCCCCGGGACTAGGGATCTATGAGCAGTTCTTC. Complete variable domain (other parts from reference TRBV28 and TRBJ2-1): DVKVTQSSRYLVKRTGEKVFLECVQDMDHENMFWYRQDPGLGLRLIYFSYDVKMKEKGDIPEGYSVSREKKERFSLILESASTNQTSMYLCASSEAPGLGIYEQFFGPGTRLTVL.

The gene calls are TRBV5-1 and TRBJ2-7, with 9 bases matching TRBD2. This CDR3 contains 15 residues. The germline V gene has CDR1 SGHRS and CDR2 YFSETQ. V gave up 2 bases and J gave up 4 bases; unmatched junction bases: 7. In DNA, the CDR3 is TGCGCCAGCAGCTTCCATGGGACTAGCATATACGAGCAGTACTTC. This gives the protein CASSFHGTSIYEQYF. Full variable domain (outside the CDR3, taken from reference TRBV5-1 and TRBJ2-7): KAGVTQTPRYLIKTRGQQVTLSCSPISGHRSVSWYQQTPGQGLQFLFEYFSETQRNKGNFPGRFSGRQFSNSRSEMNVSTLELGDSALYLCASSFHGTSIYEQYFGPGTRLTVT.

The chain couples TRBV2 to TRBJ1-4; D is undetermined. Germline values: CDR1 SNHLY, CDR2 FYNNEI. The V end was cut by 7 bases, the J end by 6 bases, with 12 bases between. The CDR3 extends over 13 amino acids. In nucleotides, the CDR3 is TGTGCCAGCATGGCAGGTCTATATGAAAAACTGTTTTTT. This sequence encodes CASMAGLYEKLFF.

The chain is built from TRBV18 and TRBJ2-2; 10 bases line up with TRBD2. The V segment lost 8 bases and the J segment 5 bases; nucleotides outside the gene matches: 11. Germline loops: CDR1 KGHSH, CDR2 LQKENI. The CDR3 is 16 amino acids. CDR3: CASASASGGNTGELFF. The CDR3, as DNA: TGTGCCAGCGCGTCGGCTAGCGGGGGCAATACCGGGGAGCTGTTTTTT.

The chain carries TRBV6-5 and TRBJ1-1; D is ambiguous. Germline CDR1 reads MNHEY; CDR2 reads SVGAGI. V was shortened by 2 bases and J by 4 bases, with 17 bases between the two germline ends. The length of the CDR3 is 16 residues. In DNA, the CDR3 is TGTGCCAGCAGTTACGGCAATACGGGGAGCGGCACTGAAGCTTTCTTT. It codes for CASSYGNTGSGTEAFF.

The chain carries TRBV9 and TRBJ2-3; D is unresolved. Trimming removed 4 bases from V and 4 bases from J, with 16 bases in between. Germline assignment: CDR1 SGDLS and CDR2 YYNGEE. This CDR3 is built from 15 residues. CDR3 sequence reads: CASSLVSSFPDTQYF. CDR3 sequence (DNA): TGTGCCAGCAGCCTAGTATCGTCGTTCCCAGATACGCAGTATTTT.

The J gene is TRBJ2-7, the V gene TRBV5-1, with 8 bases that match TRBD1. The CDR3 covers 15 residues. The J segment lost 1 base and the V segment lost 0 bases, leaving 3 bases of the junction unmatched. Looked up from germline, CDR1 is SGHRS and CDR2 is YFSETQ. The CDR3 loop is CASSLGQGASYEQYF. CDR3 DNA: TGCGCCAGCAGCTTGGGCCAGGGGGCATCCTACGAGCAGTACTTC.

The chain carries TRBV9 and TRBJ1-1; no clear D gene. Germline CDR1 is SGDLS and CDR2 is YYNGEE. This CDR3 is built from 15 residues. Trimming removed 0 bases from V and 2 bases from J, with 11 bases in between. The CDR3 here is CASSVATLPNTEAFF. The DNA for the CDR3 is TGTGCCAGCAGCGTAGCTACTTTACCCAACACTGAAGCTTTCTTT.

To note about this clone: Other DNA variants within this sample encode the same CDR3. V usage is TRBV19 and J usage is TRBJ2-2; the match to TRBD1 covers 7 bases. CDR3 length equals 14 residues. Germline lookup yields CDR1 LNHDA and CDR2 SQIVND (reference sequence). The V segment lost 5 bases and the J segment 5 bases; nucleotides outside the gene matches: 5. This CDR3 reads CASSPRQGTGELFF. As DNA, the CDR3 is TGTGCCAGTAGTCCCCGACAGGGTACCGGGGAGCTGTTTTTT.

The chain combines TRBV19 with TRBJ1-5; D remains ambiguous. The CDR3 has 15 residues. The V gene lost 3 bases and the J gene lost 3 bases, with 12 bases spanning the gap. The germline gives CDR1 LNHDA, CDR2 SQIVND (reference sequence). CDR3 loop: CASSINRQFNQPQHF. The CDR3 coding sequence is TGTGCCAGTAGTATCAATCGTCAGTTCAATCAGCCCCAGCATTTT.

CDR3 sequence reads: CASGTGGGGNTIYF. Here the CDR3 DNA reads TGTGCCAGCGGGACAGGGGGCGGTGGAAACACCATATATTTT. V and J are TRBV19 and TRBJ1-3, with 12 bases aligning to TRBD1. Germline V gene sequence: CDR1 LNHDA, CDR2 SQIVND (reference sequence). The CDR3 loop spans 14 amino acids. V lost 9 bases to trimming and J lost 3 bases; unmatched junction nucleotides: 3.